This TCR beta chain was recovered during a study of blood T cell repertoires in COVID-19 (dated by TCRdb to the early 2020s). Turning to the overall study: The collaborator samples originated in the United States, Italy and Spain and spanned the acute and convalescent phases of COVID-19. The prospective study material was composed of cDNA or gDNA derived from T cells, B-cell-depleted T cells, or PBMCs. Subjects who had been exposed to COVID-19, were actively infected with it, or had recovered from it provided the deeply sampled blood TCRbeta repertoires that made up the dataset. The repertoires were released in a freely available public database meant as a resource for research on the immune response to SARS-CoV-2. The samples were drawn from the first 160 participants of the ongoing ImmuneRACE study and from about 1,200 subjects provided by 6 global collaborators. Nearly every sample came with metadata listing a de-identified subject ID, COVID-19 status, age in years and sex. Where HLA class I and class II types were available, the types were taken from metadata supplied by the sample provider, not from assay-based typing.

TCRbeta CDR3 regions were amplified from genomic DNA using the immunoSEQ Assay, a bias-controlled multiplex PCR. As for how the authors treated the data: The number of nucleated cells in each sample was estimated by amplification of reference gene primers within the assay. Sequence reads were collapsed and filtered to measure the absolute abundance of every unique TCRbeta CDR3 rearrangement. For each sample, productive Simpson clonality was calculated by taking the square root of Simpson's diversity index across productive rearrangements. Imported from immuneACCESS, the table was reduced by TCRdb to in-frame sequences with V and J called. These copies leave out some clones; in studies compared against another copy, an unresolved V gene accounts for under half, and the cause of the remainder is not known. V and J calls and clone size are those listed in that table; D and trimming were worked out from the DNA. A total of approximately 120,000 clones appear in this sample, 70% to 85% of them only once. The ten largest account for roughly 7.7% of the sample.

Whole blood was collected in K2EDTA tubes by collaborating institutions according to the institutions' own protocols. For TCRbeta analysis, collaborators shipped samples in one of three forms: frozen whole blood, isolated PBMCs, or DNA extracted from either of those sample types. The CDR3, from cysteine to phenylalanine, totals 13 residues. CDR3 DNA is the only sequence kept; it has 39 bases, read in frame from the first base. CDR1 and CDR2, looked up from the germline V gene, are SGDLS and YYNGEE. V lost 4 bases and J lost 6 bases; the stretch between them is 10 bases long. Points on this clone: This receptor's antigen is unknown. It has no much larger one-base neighbor in the sample; base qualities were not kept.

The paper's findings and limits, for the study overall: The quantity of clinical and demographic metadata differed by source and by participant and was supplied without curation.

The chain is made from TRBV9 and TRBJ2-2; tentative D gene TRBD1, with 5 bases matching. The source is an elderly woman with active or convalescent COVID-19. Specimen: peripheral blood. The DNA reads as follows: TGTGCCAGCAGCCCTGGGGCCTCCGGGGAGCTGTTTTTT. Its amino acids are CASSPGASGELFF. The CDR3 plus the reference TRBV9 and TRBJ2-2 genes for the other parts give the full variable domain: DSGVTQTPKHLITATGQRVTLRCSPRSGDLSVYWYQQSLDQGLQFLIQYYNGEERAKGNILERFSAQQFPDLHSELNLSSLELGDSALYFCASSPGASGELFFGEGSRLTVL.